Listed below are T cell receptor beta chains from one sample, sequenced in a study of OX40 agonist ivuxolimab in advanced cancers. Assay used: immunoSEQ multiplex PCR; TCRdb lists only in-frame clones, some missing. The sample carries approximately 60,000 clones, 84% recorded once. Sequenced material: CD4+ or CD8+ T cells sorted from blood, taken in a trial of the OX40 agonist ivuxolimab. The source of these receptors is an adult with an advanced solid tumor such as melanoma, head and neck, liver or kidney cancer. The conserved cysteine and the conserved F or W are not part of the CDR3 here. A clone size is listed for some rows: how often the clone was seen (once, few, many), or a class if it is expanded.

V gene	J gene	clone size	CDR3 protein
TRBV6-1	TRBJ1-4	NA	ASNRQTTNEKLF
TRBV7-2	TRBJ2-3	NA	ASSLGASGAMPDTQY
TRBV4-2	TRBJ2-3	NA	ASSQDWSKQY
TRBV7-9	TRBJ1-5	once	ASRATGAGNQPQH
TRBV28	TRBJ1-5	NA	ASSPGGGNQPQH
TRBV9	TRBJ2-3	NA	ASSPYGAGTDTQY
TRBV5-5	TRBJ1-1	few	ASGETINTEAF
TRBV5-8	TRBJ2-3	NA	ASSLQGTDTQY
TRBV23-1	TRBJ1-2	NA	ASSQNLGRQNYGYT
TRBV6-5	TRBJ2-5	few	ASSYRGGETQY
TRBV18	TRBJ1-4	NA	ASSPGQGTTNEKLF
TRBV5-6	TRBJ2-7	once	ASRRRQGAAYEQY
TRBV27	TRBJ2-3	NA	ASSPHSGRATDTQY
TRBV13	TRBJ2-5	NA	ASSLGQQRGQY
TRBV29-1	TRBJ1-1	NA	SARYGFVQSDTEAF
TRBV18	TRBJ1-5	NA	ASSPSTGVLNQPQH
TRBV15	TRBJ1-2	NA	ATSRGGQGASGYT
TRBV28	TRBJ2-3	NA	ASSLAGGGDTQY
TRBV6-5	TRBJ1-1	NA	ASSYSHMNTEAF
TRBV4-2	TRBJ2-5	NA	ASSQEWVGRGKETQY
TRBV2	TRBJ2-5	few	ASSEVLGLGGEETQY
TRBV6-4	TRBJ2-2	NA	ASSDTDRVTGELF
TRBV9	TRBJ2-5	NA	ASSVGRQQQETQY
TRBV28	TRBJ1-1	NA	ASRRGLNTEAF
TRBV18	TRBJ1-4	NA	ASSPRDDEKLF
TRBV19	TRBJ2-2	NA	ASSSLATITGELF
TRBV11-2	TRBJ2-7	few	ASRLFDEQY
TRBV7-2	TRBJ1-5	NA	ASSPNAGSPQH
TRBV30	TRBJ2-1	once	AWSVWSSSYNEQF
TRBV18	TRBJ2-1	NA	ASSPGSVSYNEQF
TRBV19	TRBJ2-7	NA	AKGLEQY
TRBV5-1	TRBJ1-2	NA	ASTREGDYGYT
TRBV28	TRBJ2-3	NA	ASSFDSADTQY
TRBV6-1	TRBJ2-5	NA	ASSVRWREETQY
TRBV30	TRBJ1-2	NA	AWKSRGDYGYT
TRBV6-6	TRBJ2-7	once	ASRGGGVYEQY
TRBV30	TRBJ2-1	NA	AWSAFNEQF
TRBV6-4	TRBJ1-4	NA	ASSRNAGHNEKLF
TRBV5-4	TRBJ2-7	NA	ASSPDRGRVNEQY
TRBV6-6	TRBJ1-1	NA	ASGEGRNTEAF
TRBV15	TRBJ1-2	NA	ATSRLDRTHYGYT
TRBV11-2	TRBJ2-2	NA	ASSLAGSGRSTGELF
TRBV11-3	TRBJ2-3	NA	ASSLVEGTGGGTDTQY
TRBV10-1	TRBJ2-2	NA	ASSESNLLAGEYNTGELF
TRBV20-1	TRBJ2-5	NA	SARVGETQY
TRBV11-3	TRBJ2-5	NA	ASSLGSLAGPQGETQY
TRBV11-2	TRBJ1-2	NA	ASSPTRGGAEGYT
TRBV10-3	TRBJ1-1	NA	ATPAEAF
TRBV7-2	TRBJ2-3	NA	ASSPSISSDTQY
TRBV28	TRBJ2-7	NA	ASSPTGTSGTYEQY
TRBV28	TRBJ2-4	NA	ASSLFGGAKNIQY
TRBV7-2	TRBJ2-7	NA	ASSLGYGTGTYEQY
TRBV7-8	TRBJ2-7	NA	ASSPAGTSAEQY
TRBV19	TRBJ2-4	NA	ASSIWGAIQY
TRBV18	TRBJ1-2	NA	ASSPQGEYGYT
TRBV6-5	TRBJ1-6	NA	ASSSGGMIRNSPLH
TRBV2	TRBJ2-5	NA	ATKPAGGRETQY